The 31 T cell receptor beta chains below all came from one sample that was sequenced in a study of blood T cell repertoires in COVID-19. Measured with immunoSEQ multiplex PCR; TCRdb has only the in-frame clones, and not every one. The data hold approximately 290,000 clones, with roughly 89% observed a single time. The sequencing sample was made of peripheral blood. These TCRs come from a woman in her twenties or thirties with COVID-19, enrolled during active disease.

This chain joins TRBV5-6 and TRBJ2-7, with a tentative D call TRBD2 (6 bases). The CDR3 is 15 amino acids. Deletions cut 4 bases from V and 0 bases from J, with 14 bases between. The germline gives CDR1 SGHDT, CDR2 YYEEEE. This CDR3 is CASSHLAMNSYEQYF. In DNA, the CDR3 is TGTGCCAGCAGCCACCTAGCGATGAACTCCTACGAGCAGTACTTC.

This sequence joins TRBV4-1 and TRBJ1-1; D possibly corresponds to TRBD1 (6 bases). The CDR3 runs to 15 residues. CDR1 is MGHRA and CDR2 is YSYEKL in the germline V gene. Deletions cut 6 bases from V and 4 bases from J, with 18 bases between. CDR3 bases: TGCGCCAGCAGATCCGACAGGAGGGAGGGCACTGAAGCTTTCTTT. Translation gives CASRSDRREGTEAFF.

This chain uses TRBV5-1 with TRBJ1-6, with 7 bases fitting TRBD1. CDR1 is SGHRS and CDR2 is YFSETQ in the germline V gene. CDR3 size: 15 residues. The V segment lost 0 bases and the J segment 9 bases; nucleotides outside the gene matches: 6. Here the CDR3 reads CASSLADRASSPLHF. The CDR3 DNA is TGCGCCAGCAGCTTGGCCGACAGGGCGAGTTCACCCCTCCACTTT.

The chain employs TRBV18 and TRBJ1-5; maybe TRBD1 (5 bases). Trimming took off 1 base at V and 2 bases at J, with 21 bases between the two ends. This CDR3 spans 19 amino acids. From germline, CDR1 is KGHSH and CDR2 LQKENI. In DNA, the CDR3 is TGTGCCAGCTCACCACTTACGGTCGCAGGGAGGATCGGCAATCAGCCCCAGCATTTT. It translates to CASSPLTVAGRIGNQPQHF.

The table lists this clone with a few counts. Here the CDR3 DNA reads TGCGCCAGCAGCTTGGCGACAGGGGTCTACGAGCAGTACTTC. It yields the protein CASSLATGVYEQYF. The rearrangement joins TRBV5-1 to TRBJ2-7, with 8 bases matching TRBD1. Trimming cost V 0 bases and J 3 bases; bases outside gene matches: 2. The V gene's germline CDR1 is SGHRS and CDR2 YFSETQ. There are 14 residues in the CDR3.

The genes are TRBV10-3 and TRBJ2-7, with 8 positions matching TRBD2. Per the germline V gene, CDR1 is ENHRY and CDR2 is SYGVKD. The CDR3 has 15 amino acids. Trimming at V came to 3 bases and at J to 0 bases, leaving 4 bases not matched to a gene. Here the CDR3 DNA reads TGTGCCATCAGTGAACCGGGGGGGTTCTCCTACGAGCAGTACTTC. This gives the protein CAISEPGGFSYEQYF.

CDR3 in amino acids: CASSAGVAWTEAFF. The CDR3 DNA is TGTGCCAGCAGCGCGGGGGTTGCGTGGACTGAAGCTTTCTTT. J is TRBJ1-1 and V is TRBV9; D perhaps matches TRBD1 (5 bases). The CDR3 has 14 residues. V dropped 3 bases and J dropped 5 bases, with 14 bases sitting between them. The germline V gene has CDR1 SGDLS and CDR2 YYNGEE.

The chain combines TRBV29-1 with TRBJ2-1; maybe TRBD1 (5 bases). Trimming removed 4 bases at V and 3 bases at J, with 10 bases between. The CDR3 has 13 residues. Looked up from germline, CDR1 is SQVTM and CDR2 is ANQGSEA. The CDR3 DNA is TGCAGCGTTGGACAGTTAATCTACAATGAGCAGTTCTTC. Protein product: CSVGQLIYNEQFF.

The chain links TRBV13 to TRBJ2-7; 9 bases align to TRBD1. The CDR3 contains 15 residues. CDR1 and CDR2 from the germline V gene are PRHDT and FYEKMQ (reference sequence). Trimming at V came to 5 bases and at J to 3 bases, leaving 8 bases not matched to a gene. CDR3 sequence: CASSPWGQGHYEQYF. DNA for the CDR3: TGTGCCAGCAGCCCATGGGGACAGGGTCACTACGAGCAGTACTTC.

J is TRBJ1-2 and V is TRBV28, with 10 bases that match TRBD1. CDR3 size: 16 residues. CDR1 and CDR2 from the germline V gene are MDHEN and SYDVKM. V was clipped by 7 bases and J by 5 bases; unmatched bases: 13. CDR3 sequence: CASIIGGTGEFYGYTF. CDR3 bases: TGTGCCAGCATCATAGGAGGGACAGGGGAGTTTTATGGCTACACCTTC.

This clone has a handful of counts. V and J are TRBV4-1 and TRBJ2-7, with TRBD2 as a possible D gene (5 bases). Germline CDR1 is MGHRA and CDR2 is YSYEKL. The CDR3 totals 16 residues. Trimming removed 1 base at V and 0 bases at J, with 13 bases between. CDR3 sequence: CASSQAGLDFSYEQYF. The CDR3 DNA sequence: TGCGCCAGCAGCCAAGCTGGACTCGACTTCTCCTACGAGCAGTACTTC.

The CDR3 spells CASSARDRASDTQYF. The CDR3 DNA sequence: TGTGCCAGCAGCGCAAGGGACAGGGCGTCAGATACGCAGTATTTT. The rearrangement joins TRBV7-9 to TRBJ2-3, with 9 bases matching TRBD1. The J segment lost 4 bases and the V segment lost 5 bases, leaving 7 bases of the junction unmatched. The germline CDR1 and CDR2 sequences are SEHNR and FQNEAQ (reference sequence). The CDR3 consists of 15 residues.

V is TRBV14 and J is TRBJ1-6; weak D call: TRBD1 (6 bases). The CDR3 runs to 16 residues. Germline V CDR1 and CDR2: SGHDN, FVKESK. Trimming took 0 bases from V and 7 from J, leaving 13 bases between them. This CDR3 reads CASSQDRGWRNSPLHF. CDR3 DNA sequence: TGTGCCAGCAGCCAAGACAGGGGCTGGCGAAATTCACCCCTCCACTTT.

This clone was found once. The chain uses TRBV5-4 and TRBJ2-7; 11 bases agree with TRBD2. The CDR3 has 14 residues. J was trimmed by 5 bases and V by 4 bases; bases with no gene match: 5. Germline assignment: CDR1 SGHNT and CDR2 YYREEE (reference sequence). The chain's CDR3 is CASSPSSGRHEQYF. In DNA, the CDR3 is TGTGCCAGCAGCCCATCTAGCGGGAGGCACGAGCAGTACTTC. The full variable domain, with the rest looked up from reference TRBV5-4 and TRBJ2-7, is ETGVTQSPTHLIKTRGQQVTLRCSSQSGHNTVSWYQQALGQGPQFIFQYYREEENGRGNFPPRFSGLQFPNYSSELNVNALELDDSALYLCASSPSSGRHEQYFGPGTRLTVT.

The chain carries TRBV6-2 or TRBV6-3 and TRBJ1-1; TRBD1 matches 7 bases. The CDR3 spans 13 residues. Per the germline V gene, CDR1 is MNHEY and CDR2 is SVGEGT. The V segment lost 5 bases and the J segment 3 bases; nucleotides outside the gene matches: 3. The CDR3 sequence: CASSPRGDTEAFF. Written as DNA, the CDR3 is TGTGCCAGCAGTCCCAGGGGGGACACTGAAGCTTTCTTT.

This clone appeared a single time. This chain's CDR3 is CVRSLERAGVSNQPQHF. In DNA form, the CDR3 reads TGTGTCAGAAGCTTAGAACGCGCAGGGGTTAGCAATCAGCCCCAGCATTTT. This chain connects TRBV7-5 to TRBJ1-5; TRBD1 is taken as the D call from the table, unchecked against the DNA. TRBV7-5 is annotated as a pseudogene. The CDR3 contains 17 residues.

The rearrangement links TRBV7-8 to TRBJ1-2, with a weak D call TRBD1 (6 bases). CDR1 and CDR2 (germline): SGHVS, FQNEAQ. CDR3 length equals 15 residues. V lost 4 bases and J 5 bases, leaving 17 bases between the germline ends. The CDR3 sequence: CASSYGTQGGYGYTF. CDR3 coding DNA: TGTGCCAGCAGCTACGGGACACAGGGAGGGTATGGCTACACCTTC.

The V and J genes are TRBV6-6 and TRBJ1-2, with 8 bases that match TRBD1. CDR1 and CDR2 from the germline V gene are MNHNY and SVGAGI (reference sequence). V lost 5 bases, J lost 4 bases, and 12 bases stayed unmatched. This CDR3 is built from 16 residues. CDR3 coding DNA: TGTGCCAGCAGTCCAGCCGGACAGGGATTGTCCTATGGCTACACCTTC. Translating gives CASSPAGQGLSYGYTF.

This sequence joins TRBV19 and TRBJ2-4; the D is unclear. This CDR3 is 14 amino acids long. V was pared by 1 base and J by 6 bases, with 10 bases between. CDR1 and CDR2 from the germline V gene are LNHDA and SQIVND (reference sequence). CDR3 loop: CASSIGASGNIQYF. Here the CDR3 DNA reads TGTGCCAGTAGTATAGGAGCGTCGGGAAACATTCAGTACTTC.

V gene TRBV15 combines with J gene TRBJ2-3; D remains unclear. Trimming took off 0 bases at V and 2 bases at J, with 9 bases between the two ends. This CDR3 has 15 residues. Germline V CDR1 and CDR2: LNHNV, YYDKDF (reference sequence). This chain's CDR3 is CATSRDRPTTDTQYF. In nucleotides, the CDR3 is TGTGCCACCAGCAGAGACAGGCCGACCACAGATACGCAGTATTTT.

The chain has TRBV6-5 and TRBJ1-2; D is ambiguous. Trimming cost V 5 bases and J 4 bases, with 11 bases left between them. The CDR3 length is 13 residues. CDR1 and CDR2 (germline): MNHEY, SVGAGI. The DNA for the CDR3 is TGTGCCAGCAGTCTAGCGGGAATCTATGGCTACACCTTC. Protein product: CASSLAGIYGYTF.

V and J are TRBV24-1 and TRBJ1-2; unclear D gene. The V and J ends lost 2 bases and 4 bases respectively, with 10 bases between them. Germline V gene lookup returns CDR1 KGHDR and CDR2 SFDVKD. The CDR3 is 14 residues long. As DNA, the CDR3 is TGTGCCACCAGTGATTCCCGGCGGTCCTATGGCTACACCTTC. Its protein is CATSDSRRSYGYTF.

As to this clone: This CDR3 is also generated by other DNA sequences in the sample. The rearrangement joins TRBV5-5 to TRBJ1-1; 7 bases line up with TRBD1. The CDR3 sequence is 14 residues long. The junction had 8 bases not matched to a gene; V was cut back by 4 bases and J by 5 bases. CDR1 is SGHKS, CDR2 YYEKEE, per germline (reference sequence). CDR3 DNA: TGTGCCAGCAGCCTCCGGACAGGCGGAACTGAAGCTTTCTTT. Translated: CASSLRTGGTEAFF.

The chain has TRBV2 and TRBJ1-6; no definite D call. The germline gives CDR1 SNHLY, CDR2 FYNNEI. The CDR3 covers 13 residues. V shed 4 bases and J shed 7 bases, with 8 bases lying between them. This chain's CDR3 is CASSGGPNSPLHF. CDR3 nucleotides: TGTGCCAGCAGTGGTGGGCCCAATTCACCCCTCCACTTT. Full variable domain (missing parts from reference TRBV2 and TRBJ1-6): EPEVTQTPSHQVTQMGQEVILRCVPISNHLYFYWYRQILGQKVEFLVSFYNNEISEKSEIFDDQFSVERPDGSNFTLKIRSTKLEDSAMYFCASSGGPNSPLHFGNGTRLTVT.

The chain carries TRBV19 and TRBJ1-2; D not certain. Germline values: CDR1 LNHDA, CDR2 SQIVND (reference sequence). This CDR3 region has 12 residues. V was trimmed by 7 bases and J by 5 bases, leaving 11 bases between them. The CDR3 sequence: CASTAGGYGYTF. The CDR3 DNA reads as TGTGCCAGTACTGCAGGAGGATATGGCTACACCTTC.

The chain has TRBV4-1 and TRBJ1-6; D call uncertain. Trimming shortened V by 2 bases and J by 1 base, and 9 bases separated the two germline ends. The CDR3 covers 16 residues. The germline V gene has CDR1 MGHRA and CDR2 YSYEKL. The CDR3 nucleotides read TGCGCCAGCAGCCAAACCGGGGAATCCTATAATTCACCCCTCCACTTT. Translated, it gives CASSQTGESYNSPLHF.

The J gene is TRBJ1-2, the V gene TRBV10-2, with D maybe TRBD1 (5 bases). The germline CDR1 and CDR2 sequences are WSHSY and SAAADI. V lost 4 bases and J 7 bases, leaving 10 bases between the germline ends. This CDR3 is 12 amino acids long. CDR3 sequence: CASSGQGGGYTF. The CDR3 DNA reads TGCGCCAGCAGTGGGCAGGGTGGTGGCTACACCTTC.

This rearrangement joins TRBV6-5 to TRBJ2-1, with 8 bases lining up with TRBD2. The germline V gene encodes CDR1 MNHEY and CDR2 SVGAGI. V lost 6 bases and J lost 7; bases outside the gene matches: 11. The CDR3 extends over 15 amino acids. The CDR3 region has the DNA TGTGCCAGCAGGGCGGGGGGTATGAGCATGAATGAGCAGTTCTTC. This sequence encodes CASRAGGMSMNEQFF.

The CDR3 is CASSLLGGDEKLFF. CDR3 DNA: TGCGCCAGCAGCTTGCTAGGGGGGGACGAAAAACTGTTTTTT. The chain carries TRBV5-1 and TRBJ1-4; possible D gene TRBD1, 6 bases. Germline loops: CDR1 SGHRS, CDR2 YFSETQ. The CDR3 length is 14 residues. V lost 1 base, J lost 8 bases, and 12 bases lay in between.

V gene TRBV7-9 combines with J gene TRBJ1-2; D not resolved. With 11 bases removed from V and 4 bases from J, the gap between germline ends came to 20 bases. This CDR3 spans 14 amino acids. CDR1 and CDR2 (germline): SEHNR, FQNEAQ (reference sequence). The CDR3 DNA follows: TGTGCCGGAGGCGGTGGAGACCGAGGCTATGGCTACACCTTC. It is translated as CAGGGGDRGYGYTF.

This clone was found once. The J gene is TRBJ2-7, the V gene TRBV6-5; a weak D match, TRBD1 (6 bases). The CDR3 extends over 12 amino acids. Germline V gene lookup returns CDR1 MNHEY and CDR2 SVGAGI. Trimming took 6 bases from V and 6 from J, leaving 12 bases between them. The CDR3: CASSRGVSEQYF. The CDR3 DNA is TGTGCCAGCAGCAGGGGTGTTAGCGAGCAGTACTTC.